This TCR beta chain came from a study of blood T cell repertoires in COVID-19. Study background: COVID-19 samples, acute and convalescent, were from the United States, Italy and Spain.

Original analysis: Counts of nucleated cells, estimated from reference gene primer amplification, were obtained. Assay: immunoSEQ multiplex PCR; the TCRdb copy retains only in-frame clones and omits some. The DNA was the basis for D and trimming; V, J and clone size are from that table. The data hold around 50,000 clones, with 86% observed a single time. Germline values: CDR1 MNHEY, CDR2 SVGAGI. The CDR3 runs 13 residues. V was shortened by 7 bases and J by 2 bases, with 8 bases between the two germline ends. The rearrangement joins TRBV6-5 to TRBJ2-2; TRBD2 might be the D (5 bases). This TCR came from a human donor in a cohort sampled during active COVID-19. Material for sequencing was peripheral blood. The CDR3, as DNA: TGTGCCAGCAAGGGAGTTAACACCGGGGAGCTGTTTTTT. Protein product: CASKGVNTGELFF.